A single sample is the source of the 23 T cell receptor beta chains below, sequenced in a study of PD-1 blockade in classical Hodgkin lymphoma. Assay: immunoSEQ multiplex PCR; the TCRdb copy retains only in-frame clones and omits some. Of 32,000 or so clones in the sample, approximately 86% were seen once. Time point described: cycle 4 day 1 (C4D1), after more than five weeks of nivolumab. Every patient experienced relapse after autologous stem cell transplantation, and brentuximab vedotin exposure varied. The study purified CD4+ T cells from thawed PBMCs using magnetic negative selection. Sequencing used CD4+ T cells from blood, obtained before the fourth cycle of nivolumab. These receptors were collected from a human donor with classical Hodgkin lymphoma.

This chain joins TRBV7-8 and TRBJ2-3; the D is unclear. The CDR3 covers 14 residues. Germline V gene sequence: CDR1 SGHVS, CDR2 FQNEAQ. V gave up 5 bases and J gave up 0 bases, with 9 bases separating them. CDR3 protein: CASSLLTSTDTQYF. CDR3 DNA sequence: TGTGCCAGCAGCCTGCTTACTAGCACAGATACGCAGTATTTT.

The V gene is TRBV6-1, the J gene TRBJ2-3; no reliable D call. V was cut by 7 bases and J by 4 bases, with 18 bases left in between. This CDR3 comprises 15 residues. In germline, CDR1 is MNHNS, CDR2 SASEGT. CDR3 residues: CASISYLSPPDTQYF. The CDR3 DNA follows: TGTGCCAGCATTAGTTACCTGAGTCCCCCAGATACGCAGTATTTT.

This chain connects TRBV19 to TRBJ1-4; no clear D gene. This CDR3 has 10 residues. CDR1 LNHDA and CDR2 SQIVND come from the germline V gene (reference sequence). Trimming shortened V by 8 bases and J by 7 bases, and 5 bases separated the two germline ends. The CDR3 sequence: CASGSEKLFF. CDR3 bases: TGTGCCAGTGGAAGTGAAAAACTGTTTTTT.

The chain carries TRBV27 and TRBJ2-3, with D maybe TRBD1 (5 bases). Trimming removed 8 bases from V and 6 bases from J, with 18 bases in between. The CDR3 has 14 amino acids. Germline V CDR1 and CDR2: MNHEY, SMNVEV (reference sequence). CDR3 coding DNA: TGTGCCAGCCGCGGTACAGGTGGTTCGGATACGCAGTATTTT. Translating it yields CASRGTGGSDTQYF.

V is TRBV6-1 and J is TRBJ2-1; D call uncertain. This CDR3 contains 12 residues. V gave up 2 bases and J gave up 7 bases, with 6 bases separating them. Germline V gene lookup returns CDR1 MNHNS and CDR2 SASEGT. The CDR3 bases are TGTGCCAGCAGTGAAATTGTGAATGAGCAGTTCTTC. It is translated as CASSEIVNEQFF.

The V and J genes are TRBV2 and TRBJ2-1; perhaps TRBD2 as D (5 bases). CDR3 length equals 14 residues. Germline lookup yields CDR1 SNHLY and CDR2 FYNNEI. V was cut by 6 bases and J by 1 base, with 10 bases left in between. The CDR3 DNA reads TGTGCCAGCAGACCAGCGGAGTCCTACAATGAGCAGTTCTTC. Protein sequence: CASRPAESYNEQFF.

The J gene is TRBJ2-3, the V gene TRBV28, with 10 positions matching TRBD2. V shed 6 bases and J 0 bases; nucleotides not matched to a gene: 24. Germline CDR1 and CDR2: MDHEN and SYDVKM. This CDR3 comprises 22 residues. The CDR3 region is CASRKLAGVPPLIAASTDTQYF. The CDR3 coding sequence is TGTGCCAGCAGGAAGCTAGCGGGGGTCCCCCCACTCATCGCGGCTAGCACAGATACGCAGTATTTT.

The V and J genes are TRBV28 and TRBJ1-1; the D gene is possibly TRBD1 (5 bases). The CDR3 contains 14 residues. V was cut by 3 bases and J by 7 bases, with 15 bases left in between. Germline CDR1 is MDHEN and CDR2 is SYDVKM. CDR3: CASSLGGTLLEAFF. Here the CDR3 DNA reads TGTGCCAGCAGTTTGGGGGGGACGTTACTTGAAGCTTTCTTT.

V usage is TRBV4-2 and J usage is TRBJ2-5, with TRBD2 identical over 12 bases. The CDR3 has 16 residues. Germline CDR1 is LGHNA and CDR2 is YNFKEQ. J lost 2 bases, V lost 4 bases, and 5 bases had no gene match. The CDR3 loop is CASSLRTSGVQETQYF. The CDR3 DNA reads TGTGCCAGCAGCCTTAGGACTAGCGGGGTTCAAGAGACCCAGTACTTC.

This clone came up a few times. The gene calls are TRBV29-1 and TRBJ2-5; D ambiguous. In germline, CDR1 is SQVTM, CDR2 ANQGSEA. The CDR3 has 12 residues. Trimming shortened V by 6 bases and J by 4 bases, and 12 bases separated the two germline ends. CDR3 protein: CSVWAPGETQYF. The CDR3 DNA is TGCAGCGTCTGGGCGCCAGGAGAGACCCAGTACTTC.

In nucleotides, the CDR3 is TGTGCCAGCAGCTTCCCGGACAGGGGGGAGCAGTACTTC. Its translation is CASSFPDRGEQYF. The rearrangement joins TRBV5-4 to TRBJ2-7, with 10 bases that match TRBD1. The germline V gene encodes CDR1 SGHNT and CDR2 YYREEE (reference sequence). V trimming: 2 bases; J trimming: 7 bases; junction bases outside the gene matches: 3. The CDR3 has 13 amino acids.

The J gene is TRBJ2-2, the V gene TRBV7-6; 7 nucleotides line up with TRBD1. Trimming at V came to 4 bases and at J to 6 bases, leaving 2 bases not matched to a gene. CDR3 length: 13 amino acids. Germline CDR1 is SGHVS and CDR2 is FNYEAQ. CDR3 region: CASSSGQAGELFF. The CDR3 DNA sequence: TGTGCCAGCAGCTCCGGACAGGCCGGGGAGCTGTTTTTT.

The chain employs TRBV6-5 and TRBJ1-1; D ambiguous. CDR3 length: 15 amino acids. V lost 3 bases to trimming and J lost 3 bases, with 14 bases between them. The germline gives CDR1 MNHEY, CDR2 SVGAGI. The CDR3: CASSYGRERDTEAFF. In nucleotides, the CDR3 is TGTGCCAGCAGTTATGGTCGGGAGCGGGACACTGAAGCTTTCTTT.

This clone was seen a single time. The chain employs TRBV30 and TRBJ2-2; TRBD1 agrees at 7 bases. From germline, CDR1 is GTSNPN and CDR2 SVGIG (reference sequence). This CDR3 is 13 amino acids long. The junction had 4 bases not matched to a gene; V was cut back by 3 bases and J by 6 bases. CDR3 region: CAWRSRGPGELFF. The DNA for the CDR3 is TGTGCCTGGAGGTCGAGGGGGCCCGGGGAGCTGTTTTTT.

The genes are TRBV7-9 and TRBJ2-5; 10 bases agree with TRBD1. The J segment lost 5 bases and the V segment lost 8 bases, leaving 11 bases of the junction unmatched. CDR3 length: 15 residues. Germline V CDR1 and CDR2: SEHNR, FQNEAQ (reference sequence). DNA of the CDR3: TGTGCCAGCGGGGACAGGGGCACGCGGCAGGAGACCCAGTACTTC. It yields the protein CASGDRGTRQETQYF.

The chain couples TRBV2 to TRBJ1-1, with a tentative D call TRBD1 (5 bases). The germline V and J ends were trimmed by 7 bases and 5 bases, with 17 bases remaining between them. Germline lookup yields CDR1 SNHLY and CDR2 FYNNEI. This CDR3 contains 14 residues. The CDR3 DNA follows: TGTGCCAGCACCACCAGGGAGGCGGCGACTGAAGCTTTCTTT. Encoded protein: CASTTREAATEAFF.

The rearrangement links TRBV18 to TRBJ2-2; 9 positions agree with TRBD2. The CDR3 contains 16 residues. J gave up 5 bases and V 5 bases, and 9 bases lay outside the gene matches. CDR1 is KGHSH and CDR2 is LQKENI in the germline V gene. The CDR3 loop reads CASSAQAGGLTGELFF. The CDR3 DNA sequence: TGTGCCAGCTCAGCCCAAGCGGGAGGTTTAACCGGGGAGCTGTTTTTT.

The sample holds a few counts of this clone. The CDR3 bases are TGTGCCTGGAGTTGGCAGGGGGGCGAAAAACTGTTTTTT. It translates to CAWSWQGGEKLFF. This rearrangement joins TRBV30 to TRBJ1-4; 7 bases line up with TRBD1. Germline V gene data show CDR1 as GTSNPN and CDR2 as SVGIG (reference sequence). This CDR3 is 13 amino acids long. After removal of 2 bases from V and 8 bases from J, the junction contained 5 bases not matched to a gene.

CDR3 nucleotide sequence: TGTGCCAGCAGCTTAGGAGGACGCCTATTCACAGATACGCAGTATTTT. It encodes CASSLGGRLFTDTQYF. V is TRBV11-2 and J is TRBJ2-3, with D uncertain. The CDR3 is 16 amino acids. The germline V gene has CDR1 SGHAT and CDR2 FQNNGV. With 1 base removed from V and 2 bases from J, the gap between germline ends came to 13 bases.

This clone was observed a handful of times. The genes are TRBV5-8 and TRBJ1-6; D unclear. Germline V gene sequence: CDR1 SGHTS, CDR2 YDEGEE. The CDR3 has 13 residues. The CDR3 sequence is CGGESSYNSPLHF. DNA of the CDR3: TGTGGCGGGGAGAGCTCCTATAATTCACCCCTCCACTTT. Complete variable domain (other parts from reference TRBV5-8 and TRBJ1-6): EAGVTQSPTHLIKTRGQQATLRCSPISGHTSVYWYQQALGLGLQFLLWYDEGEERNRGNFPPRFSGRQFPNYSSELNVNALELEDSALYLCGGESSYNSPLHFGNGTRLTVT.

V usage is TRBV7-9 and J usage is TRBJ2-3; the D gene is possibly TRBD1 (6 bases). CDR3 length equals 16 residues. Trimming removed 0 bases from V and 5 bases from J, with 15 bases in between. CDR1 is SEHNR and CDR2 is FQNEAQ in the germline V gene (reference sequence). CDR3 nucleotide sequence: TGTGCCAGCAGCTTAGCGCTCGGGACATACGGAGATACGCAGTATTTT. Translated: CASSLALGTYGDTQYF.

In DNA, the CDR3 is TGTGCCAGTAGTGGTCCAGCGGGTCTACACAATGAGCAGTTCTTC. It yields the protein CASSGPAGLHNEQFF. V gene TRBV19 combines with J gene TRBJ2-1, with D possibly being TRBD2 (6 bases). V lost 5 bases, J lost 5 bases, and 16 bases lay in between. Germline V CDR1 and CDR2: LNHDA, SQIVND (reference sequence). This CDR3 region has 15 residues.

A note on this clone: A read error may account for a junction end that differs from germline. The chain employs TRBV29-1 and TRBJ1-1; TRBD1 agrees at 9 bases. The germline V gene encodes CDR1 SQVTM and CDR2 ANQGSEA. This CDR3 has 13 amino acids. CDR3: CSAERATGGTAFF. The CDR3 DNA is TGCAGCGCTGAACGGGCGACAGGGGGGACAGCTTTCTTT.